Sequencing of this T cell receptor beta chain was carried out in a study of CD8+ T cells in alopecia areata. General study points: Higher clonality and more expanded CD8+ clones appeared in lesional than normal scalp.

Note on this clone: Its specificity is not known.

Trimming pared 7 bases from V and 6 bases from J, leaving 8 bases between. CDR1 and CDR2 (germline): MNHNY, SVGAGI (reference sequence). This CDR3 is built from 11 residues. Extraction of RNA preceded its reverse transcription into cDNA, which served as the sequencing template. Using immunoSEQ multiplex PCR, the repertoire was profiled, and TCRdb retains in-frame clones only, with some absent. The profile shows roughly 100,000 clones, less than 70% of them singletons. V and J are TRBV6-6 and TRBJ2-3; tentatively, D is TRBD2 (5 bases). The sequence was obtained from a human donor in good health. Sequenced input: CD4+ T cells sorted from blood. The CDR3 DNA is TGTGCCAGCATGCGAGGGGATACGCAGTATTTT. Translated, it gives CASMRGDTQYF.